One and the same sample provided the 16 T cell receptor beta chains below, sequenced in a study of cytomegalovirus exposure and HLA in healthy donors. PCR involved 60 Vbeta and 13 Jbeta primers. The assay was immunoSEQ multiplex PCR, and TCRdb's table has in-frame clones only and misses some. In the table there are about 200,000 clones, about 70% of which are singletons. The sample comprised PBMCs. Receptors were obtained from a woman in her thirties in good health and CMV-seronegative.

The rearrangement uses TRBV6-1 and TRBJ2-2, with D maybe TRBD2 (6 bases). Germline CDR1 is MNHNS and CDR2 is SASEGT. The CDR3 loop spans 14 amino acids. V gave up 8 bases and J gave up 1 base, with 11 bases separating them. The CDR3 is CASGGTLNTGELFF. The CDR3 DNA sequence: TGTGCCAGCGGGGGGACTCTGAACACCGGGGAGCTGTTTTTT.

This clone was observed a few times. The rearrangement joins TRBV15 to TRBJ2-7; TRBD2 aligns across 11 bases. The V and J ends lost 1 base and 6 bases, in that order; junction bases with no gene match: 8. Germline CDR1 LNHNV, CDR2 YYDKDF (reference sequence). The CDR3 has 16 amino acids. For the CDR3, the DNA is TGTGCCACCAGCAGAGGGTCCGGACTAGCGGGCCCCGAGCAGTACTTC. This sequence encodes CATSRGSGLAGPEQYF.

The chain has TRBV7-9 and TRBJ2-1; unclear D gene. This CDR3 contains 12 residues. Germline CDR1 reads SEHNR; CDR2 reads FQNEAQ (reference sequence). The V gene lost 3 bases and the J gene lost 5 bases, with 5 bases spanning the gap. DNA for the CDR3: TGTGCCAGCAGCTTCGTTAACAATGAGCAGTTCTTC. Translating it yields CASSFVNNEQFF.

The V gene is TRBV9, the J gene TRBJ2-7; a weak D match, TRBD1 (5 bases). V was clipped by 0 bases and J by 0 bases, with 16 bases between them. The CDR3 loop spans 17 amino acids. The germline CDR1 and CDR2 sequences are SGDLS and YYNGEE. The CDR3 region has the DNA TGTGCCAGCAGCGTAGGTCCAAGACAGTACGACTCCTACGAGCAGTACTTC. Its protein is CASSVGPRQYDSYEQYF.

CDR3 bases: TGCGCCAGCAGCCAAGACAGGGCCTGGAGAAACACCATATATTTT. It specifies CASSQDRAWRNTIYF. This sequence joins TRBV4-1 and TRBJ1-3, with D possibly TRBD1 on 5 matching bases. The CDR3 is 15 amino acids. Germline assignment: CDR1 MGHRA and CDR2 YSYEKL. V was shortened by 0 bases and J by 5 bases, with 11 bases between the two germline ends.

This clone was counted only a few times. V is TRBV23-1 and J is TRBJ2-7; maybe TRBD1 (5 bases). TRBV23-1 has ORF status, its function being uncertain. CDR3 length: 15 residues. V dropped 4 bases and J dropped 2 bases, with 15 bases sitting between them. The CDR3 nucleotides are TGCGCCAGCAGTCTTCCGACAGAGGTTCCCTACGAGCAGTACTTC. Amino acids: CASSLPTEVPYEQYF.

This sequence joins TRBV2 and TRBJ2-5, with 11 bases lining up with TRBD2. This CDR3 has 17 amino acids. Looked up from germline, CDR1 is SNHLY and CDR2 is FYNNEI. V trimming: 1 base; J trimming: 2 bases; junction bases outside the gene matches: 6. The CDR3 sequence: CASSEGLIAGGQETQYF. The DNA of the CDR3 is TGTGCCAGCAGTGAAGGATTAATAGCGGGGGGGCAAGAGACCCAGTACTTC. Filled out from reference TRBV2 and TRBJ2-5, the complete variable domain reads EPEVTQTPSHQVTQMGQEVILRCVPISNHLYFYWYRQILGQKVEFLVSFYNNEISEKSEIFDDQFSVERPDGSNFTLKIRSTKLEDSAMYFCASSEGLIAGGQETQYFGPGTRLLVL.

J is TRBJ2-2 and V is TRBV5-4; TRBD2 matches 9 bases. V shed 4 bases, J shed 6 bases, and the junction held 13 bases outside the gene matches. Germline V gene lookup returns CDR1 SGHNT and CDR2 YYREEE (reference sequence). The CDR3 has 17 amino acids. The CDR3 DNA reads as TGTGCCAGCAGCGCGGACTGGGCGGGAGGGCGGGCCGGGGAGCTGTTTTTT. Translating it yields CASSADWAGGRAGELFF.

V gene TRBV12-5 combines with J gene TRBJ2-5; a possible D gene is TRBD2 (6 bases). Gene TRBJ2-7 matches the end of the DNA better, so the J call may be wrong. CDR1 LGHNT and CDR2 FRNRAP come from the germline V gene. The CDR3 has 16 residues. Written as DNA, the CDR3 is TGTGCTAGTGCCCCGGCGGGGTTAATAGGTGACTACGAGCAGTACTTC. Translated: CASAPAGLIGDYEQYF.

The rearrangement links TRBV10-3 to TRBJ2-5; weak D call: TRBD1 (6 bases). The CDR3 loop spans 12 amino acids. Trimming cost V 4 bases and J 5 bases, with 8 bases left between them. Germline loops: CDR1 ENHRY, CDR2 SYGVKD. The chain's CDR3 is CAISVGAETQYF. CDR3 coding DNA: TGTGCCATCAGTGTGGGGGCCGAGACCCAGTACTTC.

This chain uses TRBV15 with TRBJ2-3; D is possibly TRBD2 (6 bases). V lost 9 bases and J lost 2, with 24 bases in between. The CDR3 is 17 amino acids. The germline gives CDR1 LNHNV, CDR2 YYDKDF (reference sequence). The CDR3 sequence: CATQIGGRGASTDTQYF. DNA for the CDR3: TGTGCCACTCAGATCGGGGGTCGCGGGGCATCCACAGATACGCAGTATTTT.

The chain is built from TRBV5-4 and TRBJ1-1; no definite D call. The length of the CDR3 is 13 residues. V gave up 6 bases and J gave up 4 bases, with 13 bases separating them. The V gene's germline CDR1 is SGHNT and CDR2 YYREEE (reference sequence). The CDR3 bases are TGTGCCAGCAACCACCCGGGTCGCACTGAAGCTTTCTTT. Its protein product is CASNHPGRTEAFF.

The rearrangement uses TRBV21-1 and TRBJ2-3; whether TRBD2, the table's D call, matches the DNA was not checked. TRBV21-1 is shown as a pseudogene. This CDR3 has 18 amino acids. The CDR3 nucleotides read TGTGCCAGCAGCAAAGAGGGTAGCGTTAAAACGACGGCAGATACGCAGTATTTT. Its translation: CASSKEGSVKTTADTQYF.

The chain employs TRBV11-2 and TRBJ2-3; TRBD2 matches 7 bases. From germline, CDR1 is SGHAT and CDR2 FQNNGV. This CDR3 comprises 17 residues. Trimming at V came to 5 bases and at J to 2 bases, leaving 13 bases not matched to a gene. In nucleotides, the CDR3 is TGTGCCAGCAGCCATGCAACGCTACTAGCGTACACAGATACGCAGTATTTT. This encodes CASSHATLLAYTDTQYF.

The chain employs TRBV10-1 and TRBJ1-1; 7 bases agree with TRBD1. Germline-derived CDR1 and CDR2 are WNHNN and SYGVQD (reference sequence). This CDR3 comprises 16 residues. V lost 4 bases to trimming and J lost 4 bases; unmatched junction nucleotides: 12. In DNA form, the CDR3 reads TGCGCCAGCAGTGTCTTAAAGGGGGCATCGATCACTGAAGCTTTCTTT. Amino acids: CASSVLKGASITEAFF.

The chain has TRBV2 and TRBJ2-7; TRBD2 aligns across 11 bases. Germline loops: CDR1 SNHLY, CDR2 FYNNEI. The CDR3 extends over 16 amino acids. Trimming removed 4 bases from V and 3 bases from J; junction bases left unmatched: 8. CDR3 residues: CASSAPPLAGVYEQYF. Here the CDR3 DNA reads TGTGCCAGCAGTGCTCCCCCACTAGCGGGAGTCTACGAGCAGTACTTC.